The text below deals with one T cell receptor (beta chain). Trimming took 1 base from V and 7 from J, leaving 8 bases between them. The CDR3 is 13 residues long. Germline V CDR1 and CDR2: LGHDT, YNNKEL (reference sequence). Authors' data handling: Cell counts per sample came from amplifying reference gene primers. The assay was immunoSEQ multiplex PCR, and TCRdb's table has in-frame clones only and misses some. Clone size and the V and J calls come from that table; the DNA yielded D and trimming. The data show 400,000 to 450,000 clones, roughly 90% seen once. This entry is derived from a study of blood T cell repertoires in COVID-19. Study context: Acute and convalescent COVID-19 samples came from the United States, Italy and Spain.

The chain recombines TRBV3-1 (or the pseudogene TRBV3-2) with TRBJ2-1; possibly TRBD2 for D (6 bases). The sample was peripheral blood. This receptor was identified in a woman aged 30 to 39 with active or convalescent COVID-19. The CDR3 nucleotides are TGTGCCAGCAGCCAAGCTGCGGGGAATGAGCAGTTCTTC. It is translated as CASSQAAGNEQFF.